This T cell receptor (beta chain) was recorded in a study of OX40 agonist ivuxolimab in advanced cancers. Study context: Patients enrolled in dose escalation were diagnosed with hepatocellular carcinoma, melanoma, renal cell or head and neck cancer. General observations from the study: Relatively little clonal expansion, among the lowest observed, appeared in partial responders at 0.1-3.0 mg/kg. More expanded clones were found, on average, in CD8+ than in CD4+ T cells.

Prior autoimmune disease or systemic immunosuppression barred patients. This clone was found once. Its antigen remains unidentified. Germline values: CDR1 MNHEY, CDR2 SVGAGI. Trimming cost V 1 base and J 6 bases, with 19 bases left between them. This CDR3 contains 16 residues. Measured with immunoSEQ multiplex PCR; TCRdb has only the in-frame clones, and not every one. The sample lists 70,000 or so clones, roughly 90% occurring once. This clonotype was sampled from an adult with an advanced solid tumor such as melanoma, head and neck, liver or kidney cancer. V and J are TRBV6-5 and TRBJ2-7; D is uncertain. The sample in question was CD4+ or CD8+ T cells sorted from blood, obtained in a trial of the OX40 agonist ivuxolimab. As DNA, the CDR3 is TGTGCCAGCAGTTACTTAGAATTGGCAGGTTCGGGCGAGCAGTACTTC. Encoded protein: CASSYLELAGSGEQYF.